These 31 T cell receptor beta chains were sequenced from one sample in a study of blood T cell repertoires in COVID-19. Assay: immunoSEQ multiplex PCR; the TCRdb copy retains only in-frame clones and omits some. The sample yields 75,000 to 95,000 clones, around nine tenths seen once. The sequencing input was peripheral blood. Receptors were obtained from an older woman with COVID-19, enrolled during active disease.

The V and J genes are TRBV4-1 and TRBJ1-2, with 12 bases that match TRBD1. This CDR3 is built from 16 residues. Per the germline V gene, CDR1 is MGHRA and CDR2 is YSYEKL. The V and J ends lost 0 bases and 2 bases, in that order; junction bases with no gene match: 1. The chain's CDR3 is CASSQEGTGGNYGYTF. The CDR3 DNA follows: TGCGCCAGCAGCCAAGAGGGGACAGGGGGCAACTATGGCTACACCTTC.

The chain uses TRBV3-1 (or the pseudogene TRBV3-2) and TRBJ2-3, with TRBD1 as a possible D gene (5 bases). This CDR3 spans 15 amino acids. Trimming shortened V by 2 bases and J by 1 base, and 10 bases separated the two germline ends. Germline V gene sequence: CDR1 LGHDT, CDR2 YNNKEL (reference sequence). CDR3: CASSQNPRGTDTQYF. The CDR3 nucleotides are TGTGCCAGCAGCCAAAATCCCAGGGGCACAGATACGCAGTATTTT.

V is TRBV7-2 and J is TRBJ1-5; D ambiguous. From germline, CDR1 is SGHTA and CDR2 FQGNSA. V lost 0 bases and J 5 bases, leaving 5 bases between the germline ends. The CDR3 has 13 amino acids. The CDR3 here is CASSLAQDQPQHF. In DNA, the CDR3 is TGTGCCAGCAGCTTAGCCCAGGATCAGCCCCAGCATTTT.

The chain couples TRBV7-9 to TRBJ2-5; TRBD2 aligns across 13 bases. V was pared by 5 bases and J by 5 bases, with 5 bases of the junction left unmatched. CDR3 length: 15 amino acids. Per germline, CDR1 SEHNR and CDR2 FQNEAQ (reference sequence). CDR3 in amino acids: CASSARLAGGETQYF. The CDR3 DNA is TGTGCCAGCAGCGCCCGACTAGCGGGGGGTGAGACCCAGTACTTC. The whole variable domain, remainder taken from reference TRBV7-9 and TRBJ2-5, is DTGVSQNPRHKITKRGQNVTFRCDPISEHNRLYWYRQTLGQGPEFLTYFQNEAQLEKSRLLSDRFSAERPKGSFSTLEIQRTEQGDSAMYLCASSARLAGGETQYFGPGTRLLVL.

The rearrangement uses TRBV5-1 and TRBJ1-1, with D unclear. The CDR3 loop spans 16 amino acids. V was cut by 0 bases and J by 1 base, with 13 bases left in between. Germline V gene sequence: CDR1 SGHRS, CDR2 YFSETQ. The DNA of the CDR3 is TGCGCCAGCAGCTTGGGAGGGTATAGTGGGAACACTGAAGCTTTCTTT. It codes for CASSLGGYSGNTEAFF.

The CDR3 sequence is CASSPGQVDYGYTF. CDR3 DNA sequence: TGTGCCAGCTCGCCGGGACAGGTAGATTATGGCTACACCTTC. J is TRBJ1-2 and V is TRBV18, with 8 bases lining up with TRBD1. CDR1 and CDR2 from the germline V gene are KGHSH and LQKENI. V shed 6 bases, J shed 5 bases, and the junction held 8 bases outside the gene matches. The CDR3 runs 14 residues.

The chain employs TRBV12-3 or TRBV12-4 and TRBJ1-2, with TRBD1 matching over 12 bases. The V and J ends lost 6 bases and 6 bases, in that order; junction bases with no gene match: 2. The CDR3 runs 13 residues. CDR3 sequence: CASRGQGADGYTF. The CDR3 DNA reads TGTGCCAGCAGGGGACAGGGGGCAGATGGCTACACCTTC.

The chain employs TRBV7-2 and TRBJ1-5; 7 nucleotides match TRBD1. Trimming at V came to 0 bases and at J to 6 bases, leaving 20 bases not matched to a gene. The CDR3 contains 20 residues. Germline V gene lookup returns CDR1 SGHTA and CDR2 FQGNSA. This CDR3 reads CASSLAATGYGTAPGQPQHF. The DNA for the CDR3 is TGTGCCAGCAGCTTAGCGGCTACAGGCTACGGGACAGCCCCAGGTCAGCCCCAGCATTTT.

This clone appeared a few times. The chain uses TRBV7-8 and TRBJ1-1; no clear D gene. CDR3 size: 14 residues. V dropped 5 bases and J dropped 3 bases, with 13 bases sitting between them. From germline, CDR1 is SGHVS and CDR2 FQNEAQ. CDR3 bases: TGTGCCAGCAGCCGTATGTATGTAGACACTGAAGCTTTCTTT. As protein: CASSRMYVDTEAFF.

The chain joins TRBV10-1 to TRBJ2-1; 10 nucleotides align to TRBD1. With 6 bases clipped from V and 12 bases from J, the junction kept 11 bases outside the gene matches. This CDR3 has 14 residues. Germline assignment: CDR1 WNHNN and CDR2 SYGVQD (reference sequence). The CDR3 protein is CASSPGTGVGGQFF. In DNA, the CDR3 is TGCGCCAGCAGCCCCGGGACAGGGGTTGGAGGGCAGTTCTTC.

The gene calls are TRBV5-1 and TRBJ1-1; possible D gene TRBD1, 6 bases. Germline loops: CDR1 SGHRS, CDR2 YFSETQ. The CDR3 runs 14 residues. V was shortened by 3 bases and J by 4 bases, with 13 bases between the two germline ends. In DNA, the CDR3 is TGCGCCAGCAGCTGGGAAACAGGGTTCACTGAAGCTTTCTTT. Encoded protein: CASSWETGFTEAFF.

This clone was found a few times. The J gene is TRBJ1-5, the V gene TRBV6-5; maybe TRBD1 (5 bases). CDR3 length: 15 amino acids. Germline CDR1 is MNHEY and CDR2 is SVGAGI. V lost 10 bases to trimming and J lost 6 bases, with 22 bases between them. The CDR3 DNA follows: TGTGCCACCGATTGGATTGGACATGGGCTTCAGCCCCAGCATTTT. This translates into CATDWIGHGLQPQHF.

The CDR3 DNA follows: TGTGCCAGCAGCCCGGGACTACGGAGGGGTGAAAAGAACTATGGCTACACCTTC. Translated, it gives CASSPGLRRGEKNYGYTF. This rearrangement joins TRBV5-5 to TRBJ1-2, with a possible D match to TRBD1 (5 bases). Germline V gene lookup returns CDR1 SGHKS and CDR2 YYEKEE (reference sequence). V shed 4 bases and J shed 2 bases, with 24 bases lying between them. The CDR3 spans 18 residues.

V is TRBV7-6 and J is TRBJ2-3; D is unresolved. Germline V gene lookup returns CDR1 SGHVS and CDR2 FNYEAQ. V dropped 5 bases and J dropped 3 bases, with 9 bases sitting between them. The CDR3 contains 13 residues. The CDR3 DNA follows: TGTGCCAGCAGCCTAGGGCATACAGATACGCAGTATTTT. Amino acids: CASSLGHTDTQYF.

J is TRBJ1-2 and V is TRBV7-2; D might be TRBD1 (6 bases). CDR1 SGHTA and CDR2 FQGNSA come from the germline V gene. Trimming stripped 5 bases from V and 7 bases from J, with 17 bases between. There are 14 residues in the CDR3. For the CDR3, the DNA is TGTGCCAGCAGCCATACGACAGGATCTTTTGGCTACACCTTC. Its translation: CASSHTTGSFGYTF.

The CDR3 is CASSSSGDAAFF. The CDR3 DNA reads as TGTGCCAGCAGTTCCAGCGGGGACGCAGCTTTCTTT. The chain has TRBV14 and TRBJ1-1; perhaps TRBD1 as D (5 bases). Germline values: CDR1 SGHDN, CDR2 FVKESK. V was clipped by 6 bases and J by 10 bases, with 15 bases between them. CDR3 length equals 12 residues.

V is TRBV4-2 and J is TRBJ2-5, with a possible D match to TRBD2 (6 bases). The germline V gene encodes CDR1 LGHNA and CDR2 YNFKEQ. The V end lost 2 bases, the J end lost 1 base, and 8 bases lay between the germline ends. CDR3 length: 14 residues. The DNA of the CDR3 is TGTGCCAGCAGCCAACACGGGGGCCAAGAGACCCAGTACTTC. This gives the protein CASSQHGGQETQYF.

The V and J genes are TRBV11-2 and TRBJ2-3; D possibly corresponds to TRBD2 (5 bases). This CDR3 is built from 15 residues. V was pared by 3 bases and J by 10 bases, with 20 bases between. Per germline, CDR1 SGHAT and CDR2 FQNNGV. Here the CDR3 reads CASSLGAGLLVAQYF. In nucleotides, the CDR3 is TGTGCCAGCAGCTTGGGAGCTGGGCTCCTAGTCGCGCAGTATTTT.

The genes are TRBV7-2 and TRBJ2-1; TRBD2 matches at 7 bases. The CDR3 sequence is 12 residues long. V lost 5 bases, J lost 9 bases, and 4 bases stayed unmatched. Germline CDR1 and CDR2: SGHTA and FQGNSA. The CDR3 loop is CASSLTSLEQFF. The DNA of the CDR3 is TGTGCCAGCAGCCTGACTAGCCTTGAGCAGTTCTTC.

J is TRBJ2-1 and V is TRBV21-1; TRBD1, the table's D call, was not compared with the DNA. TRBV21-1 is shown as a pseudogene. The CDR3 has 14 amino acids. CDR3 sequence: CARRGDRGWNEQFF. The CDR3 nucleotides read TGTGCCCGGAGGGGAGACAGGGGATGGAATGAGCAGTTCTTC.

This chain links TRBV6-5 with TRBJ1-3; unclear D gene. CDR3 length: 15 amino acids. Trimming cost V 0 bases and J 7 bases, with 13 bases left between them. Germline CDR1 is MNHEY and CDR2 is SVGAGI. In nucleotides, the CDR3 is TGTGCCAGCAGTTACTCGATATATCCCCAGAACACCATATATTTT. It encodes CASSYSIYPQNTIYF.

The CDR3 DNA is TGTGCCAGCTCACGGGACAGCGACACCGGGGAGCTGTTTTTT. Translating gives CASSRDSDTGELFF. This chain links TRBV18 with TRBJ2-2, with 7 bases lining up with TRBD1. This CDR3 spans 14 amino acids. Germline values: CDR1 KGHSH, CDR2 LQKENI. Unmatched junction bases numbered 2, after V lost 4 bases and J lost 3 bases.

This clone was counted only a few times. This chain links TRBV6-5 with TRBJ1-5, with a tentative D call TRBD1 (5 bases). This CDR3 spans 16 amino acids. The V gene lost 0 bases and the J gene lost 2 bases, with 11 bases spanning the gap. Per the germline V gene, CDR1 is MNHEY and CDR2 is SVGAGI. CDR3 in amino acids: CASSYSGTGGNQPQHF. The DNA for the CDR3 is TGTGCCAGCAGTTACTCGGGCACAGGAGGCAATCAGCCCCAGCATTTT.

This chain links TRBV19 with TRBJ2-3, with D maybe TRBD2 (6 bases). CDR3 length: 16 amino acids. Germline values: CDR1 LNHDA, CDR2 SQIVND (reference sequence). V shed 3 bases and J shed 4 bases, with 17 bases lying between them. CDR3 loop: CASSILALERSDTQYF. The CDR3 bases are TGTGCCAGTAGTATCCTAGCGCTGGAAAGGTCAGATACGCAGTATTTT.

In nucleotides, the CDR3 is TGTGCCAGCAGCCAAGGAGGGTTCACTGAAGCTTTCTTT. This codes for CASSQGGFTEAFF. The rearrangement joins TRBV3-1 (or the pseudogene TRBV3-2) to TRBJ1-1, with D uncertain. CDR1 and CDR2 from the germline V gene are LGHDT and YNNKEL (reference sequence). V was shortened by 1 base and J by 4 bases, with 7 bases between the two germline ends. The CDR3 covers 13 residues.

The chain couples TRBV3-1 (or the pseudogene TRBV3-2) to TRBJ1-2; D not certain. This CDR3 has 16 amino acids. Germline CDR1 LGHDT, CDR2 YNNKEL (reference sequence). Trimming pared 2 bases from V and 2 bases from J, leaving 15 bases between. The DNA for the CDR3 is TGTGCCAGCAGCCAACGGTCGAGGCTCAACAACTATGGCTACACCTTC. It codes for CASSQRSRLNNYGYTF.

The chain recombines TRBV6-2 or TRBV6-3 with TRBJ1-4, with 9 nucleotides matching TRBD1. There are 14 residues in the CDR3. With V trimmed by 6 bases and J by 8 bases, 7 bases remained unmatched. CDR1 and CDR2 (germline): MNHEY, SVGEGT. In DNA, the CDR3 is TGTGCCAGCAGCGAACAGGGGGCAAAAGAAAAACTGTTTTTT. It is translated as CASSEQGAKEKLFF.

V is TRBV10-1 and J is TRBJ1-6, with 9 bases fitting TRBD1. Germline V gene lookup returns CDR1 WNHNN and CDR2 SYGVQD (reference sequence). With 1 base clipped from V and 8 bases from J, the junction kept 9 bases outside the gene matches. CDR3 size: 17 residues. CDR3 amino acids: CASSEYGTGKFDSPLHF. CDR3 bases: TGCGCCAGCAGTGAGTACGGGACAGGGAAATTTGATTCACCCCTCCACTTT.

DNA for the CDR3: TGTGCCATCAGTCCCCAAGGCGGGGCGGTGAACACTGAAGCTTTCTTT. Residues: CAISPQGGAVNTEAFF. The gene calls are TRBV10-3 and TRBJ1-1, with a weak D call TRBD1 (5 bases). CDR1 is ENHRY, CDR2 SYGVKD, per germline. V lost 5 bases and J lost 0, with 16 bases in between. The CDR3 runs to 16 residues.

This sequence joins TRBV5-5 and TRBJ1-2, with TRBD1 as a possible D gene (6 bases). CDR3 length equals 14 residues. V lost 4 bases, J lost 7 bases, and 17 bases lay in between. CDR1 and CDR2 (germline): SGHKS, YYEKEE (reference sequence). CDR3 sequence reads: CASSRTGPIGGYTF. CDR3 DNA: TGTGCCAGCAGCAGAACAGGGCCCATCGGTGGCTACACCTTC.

The J gene is TRBJ1-2, the V gene TRBV2, with D perhaps TRBD1 (5 bases). The V end lost 5 bases, the J end lost 4 bases, and 14 bases lay between the germline ends. Germline values: CDR1 SNHLY, CDR2 FYNNEI. This CDR3 has 14 amino acids. The CDR3 DNA is TGTGCCAGCAGTATGACCAGGGAGGGCTATGGCTACACCTTC. It encodes CASSMTREGYGYTF.